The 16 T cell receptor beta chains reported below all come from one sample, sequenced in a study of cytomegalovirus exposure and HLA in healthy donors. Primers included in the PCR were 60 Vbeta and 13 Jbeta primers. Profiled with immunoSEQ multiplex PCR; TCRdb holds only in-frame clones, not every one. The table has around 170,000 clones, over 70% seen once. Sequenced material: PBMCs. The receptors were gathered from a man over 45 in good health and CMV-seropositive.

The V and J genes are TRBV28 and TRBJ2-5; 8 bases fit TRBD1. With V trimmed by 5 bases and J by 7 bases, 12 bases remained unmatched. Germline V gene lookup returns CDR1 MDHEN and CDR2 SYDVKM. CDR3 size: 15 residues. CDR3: CASSAQGGSVGTQYF. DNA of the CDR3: TGTGCCAGCAGTGCACAGGGGGGATCGGTTGGGACCCAGTACTTC.

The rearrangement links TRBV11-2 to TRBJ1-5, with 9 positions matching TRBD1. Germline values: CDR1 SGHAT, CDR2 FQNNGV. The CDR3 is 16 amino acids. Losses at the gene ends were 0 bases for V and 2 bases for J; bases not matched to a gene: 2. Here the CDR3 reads CASSLDWTGGNQPQHF. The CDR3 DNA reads TGTGCCAGCAGCTTAGACTGGACAGGGGGCAATCAGCCCCAGCATTTT.

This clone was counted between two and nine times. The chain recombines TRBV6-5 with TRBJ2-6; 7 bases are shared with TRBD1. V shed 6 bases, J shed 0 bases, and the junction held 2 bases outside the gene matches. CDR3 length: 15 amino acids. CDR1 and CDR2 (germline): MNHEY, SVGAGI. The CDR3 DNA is TGTGCCAGCAGCCGGGACAGCTCTGGGGCCAACGTCCTGACTTTC. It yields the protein CASSRDSSGANVLTF.

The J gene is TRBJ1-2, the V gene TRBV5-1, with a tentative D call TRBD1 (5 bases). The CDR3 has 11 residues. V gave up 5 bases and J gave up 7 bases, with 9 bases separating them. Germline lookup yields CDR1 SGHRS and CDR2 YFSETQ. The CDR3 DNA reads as TGCGCCAGCAGACAGGAAGGTGGCTACACCTTC. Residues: CASRQEGGYTF.

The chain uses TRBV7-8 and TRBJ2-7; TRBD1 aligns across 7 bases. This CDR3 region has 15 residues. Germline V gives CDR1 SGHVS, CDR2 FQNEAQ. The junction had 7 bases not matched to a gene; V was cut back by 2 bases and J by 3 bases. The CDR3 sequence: CASSLPGQSSYEQYF. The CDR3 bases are TGTGCCAGCAGCTTACCGGGACAGAGTAGCTACGAGCAGTACTTC.

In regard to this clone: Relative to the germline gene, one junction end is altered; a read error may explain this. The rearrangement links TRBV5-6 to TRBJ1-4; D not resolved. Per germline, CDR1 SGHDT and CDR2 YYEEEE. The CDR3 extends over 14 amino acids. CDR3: CASTLGAINEKLFF. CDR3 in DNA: TGTGCCAGCACCTTGGGAGCGATTAATGAAAAACTGTTTTTT.

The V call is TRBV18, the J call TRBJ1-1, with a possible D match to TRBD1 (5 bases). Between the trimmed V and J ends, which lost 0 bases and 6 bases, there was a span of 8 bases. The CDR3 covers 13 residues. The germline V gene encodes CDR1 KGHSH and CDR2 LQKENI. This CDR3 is CASSPPGGSEAFF. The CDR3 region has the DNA TGTGCCAGCTCACCACCCGGGGGGTCTGAAGCTTTCTTT.

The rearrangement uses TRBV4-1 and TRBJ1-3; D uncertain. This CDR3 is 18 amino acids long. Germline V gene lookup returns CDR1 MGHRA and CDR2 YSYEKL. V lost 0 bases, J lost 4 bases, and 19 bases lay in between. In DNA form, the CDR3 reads TGCGCCAGCAGCCAAGATCCTTCGGTCCGGGAGAGGGGAAACACCATATATTTT. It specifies CASSQDPSVRERGNTIYF.

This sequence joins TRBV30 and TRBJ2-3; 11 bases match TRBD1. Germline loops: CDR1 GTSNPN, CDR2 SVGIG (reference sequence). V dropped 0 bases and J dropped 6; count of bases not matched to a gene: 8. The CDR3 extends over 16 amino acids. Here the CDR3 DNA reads TGTGCCTGGAGTGTACCCTGGGACAGGGGGACGGATACGCAGTATTTT. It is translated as CAWSVPWDRGTDTQYF.

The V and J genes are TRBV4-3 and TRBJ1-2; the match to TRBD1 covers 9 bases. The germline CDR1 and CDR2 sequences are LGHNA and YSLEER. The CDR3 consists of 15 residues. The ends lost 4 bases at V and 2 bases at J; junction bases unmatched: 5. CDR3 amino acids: CASSLTGTGNYGYTF. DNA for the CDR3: TGCGCCAGCAGCCTAACCGGGACAGGGAACTATGGCTACACCTTC.

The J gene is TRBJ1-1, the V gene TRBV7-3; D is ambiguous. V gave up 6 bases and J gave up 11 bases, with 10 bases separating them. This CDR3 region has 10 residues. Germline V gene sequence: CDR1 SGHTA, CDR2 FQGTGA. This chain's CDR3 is CASSPREAFF. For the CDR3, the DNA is TGTGCCAGCAGTCCTAGGGAGGCTTTCTTT.

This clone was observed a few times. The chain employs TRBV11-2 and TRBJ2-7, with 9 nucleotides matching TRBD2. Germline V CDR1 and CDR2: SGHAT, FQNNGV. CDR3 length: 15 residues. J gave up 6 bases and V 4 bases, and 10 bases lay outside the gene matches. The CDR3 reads CASSYPGTSIVEQYF. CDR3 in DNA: TGTGCCAGCAGCTACCCCGGGACTAGCATCGTCGAGCAGTACTTC.

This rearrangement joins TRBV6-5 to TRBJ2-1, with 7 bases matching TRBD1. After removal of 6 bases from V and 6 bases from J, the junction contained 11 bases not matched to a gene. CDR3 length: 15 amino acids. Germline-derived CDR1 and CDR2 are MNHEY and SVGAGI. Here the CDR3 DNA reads TGTGCCAGCAGCTCATCCGGGACAGAGGTCAATGAGCAGTTCTTC. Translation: CASSSSGTEVNEQFF.

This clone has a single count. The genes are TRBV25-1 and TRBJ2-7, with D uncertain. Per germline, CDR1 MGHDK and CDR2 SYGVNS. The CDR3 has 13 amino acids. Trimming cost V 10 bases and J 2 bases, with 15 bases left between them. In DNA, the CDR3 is TGTGCCACCCCTCTCGGCGGCCCCTACGAGCAGTACTTC. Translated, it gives CATPLGGPYEQYF.

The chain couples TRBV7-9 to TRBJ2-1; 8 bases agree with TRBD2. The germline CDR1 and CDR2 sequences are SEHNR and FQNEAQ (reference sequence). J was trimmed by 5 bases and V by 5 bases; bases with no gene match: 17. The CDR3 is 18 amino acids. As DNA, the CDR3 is TGTGCCAGCAGCCCCTCCTCTGGTCTAGCGGGCCAAAACAATGAGCAGTTCTTC. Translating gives CASSPSSGLAGQNNEQFF.

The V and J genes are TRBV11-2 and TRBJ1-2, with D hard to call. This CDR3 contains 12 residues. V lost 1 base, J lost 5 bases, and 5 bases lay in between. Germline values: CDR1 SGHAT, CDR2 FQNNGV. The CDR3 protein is CASSLGEYGYTF. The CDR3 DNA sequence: TGTGCCAGCAGCTTAGGAGAATATGGCTACACCTTC.